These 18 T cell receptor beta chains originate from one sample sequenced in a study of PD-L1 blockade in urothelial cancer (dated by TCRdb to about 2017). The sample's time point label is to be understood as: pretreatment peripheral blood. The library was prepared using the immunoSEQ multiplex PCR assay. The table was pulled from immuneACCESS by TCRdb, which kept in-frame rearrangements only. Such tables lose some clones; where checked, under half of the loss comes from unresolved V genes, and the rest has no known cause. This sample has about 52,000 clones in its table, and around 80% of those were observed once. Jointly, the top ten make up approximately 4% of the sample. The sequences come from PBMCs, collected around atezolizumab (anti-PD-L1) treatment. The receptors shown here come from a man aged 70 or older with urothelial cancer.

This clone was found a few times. CDR3 nucleotide sequence: TGTGCCTGGAGTCACACCGGGACAGGGGGTTACGAGCAGTACTTC. It translates to CAWSHTGTGGYEQYF. The chain links TRBV30 to TRBJ2-7; the match to TRBD1 covers 11 bases. This CDR3 has 15 residues. Per germline, CDR1 GTSNPN and CDR2 SVGIG (reference sequence). V shed 2 bases, J shed 4 bases, and the junction held 7 bases outside the gene matches.

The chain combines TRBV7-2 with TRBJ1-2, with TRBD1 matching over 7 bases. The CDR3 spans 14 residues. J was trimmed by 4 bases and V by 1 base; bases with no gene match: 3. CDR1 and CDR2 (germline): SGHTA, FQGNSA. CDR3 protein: CASSLGQGGYGYTF. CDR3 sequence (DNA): TGTGCCAGCAGCTTAGGCCAGGGGGGCTATGGCTACACCTTC.

The CDR3 nucleotides are TGTGCCAGCAGCATAAATGGGACAGCTAACACTGAAGCTTTCTTT. Protein sequence: CASSINGTANTEAFF. The chain is built from TRBV11-3 and TRBJ1-1, with 7 bases that match TRBD1. With 5 bases clipped from V and 2 bases from J, the junction kept 8 bases outside the gene matches. Germline V gene lookup returns CDR1 SGHNT and CDR2 YENEEA. This CDR3 is built from 15 residues.

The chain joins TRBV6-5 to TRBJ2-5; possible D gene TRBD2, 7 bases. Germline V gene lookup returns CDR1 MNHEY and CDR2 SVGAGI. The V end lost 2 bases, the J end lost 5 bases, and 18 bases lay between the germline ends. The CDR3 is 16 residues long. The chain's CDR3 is CASSYGGGVIAETQYF. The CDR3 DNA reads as TGTGCCAGCAGTTACGGAGGGGGGGTTATAGCGGAGACCCAGTACTTC.

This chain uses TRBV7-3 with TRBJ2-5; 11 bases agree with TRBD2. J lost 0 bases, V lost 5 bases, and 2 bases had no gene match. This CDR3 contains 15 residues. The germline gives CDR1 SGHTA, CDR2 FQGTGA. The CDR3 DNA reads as TGTGCCAGCAGCGTTAGCGGGAGGGACCAAGAGACCCAGTACTTC. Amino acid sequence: CASSVSGRDQETQYF.

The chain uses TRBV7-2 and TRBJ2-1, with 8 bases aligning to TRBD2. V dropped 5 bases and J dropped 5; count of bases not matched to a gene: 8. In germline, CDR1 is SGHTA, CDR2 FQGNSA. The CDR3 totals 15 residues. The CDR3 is CASSRDSGNDNEQFF. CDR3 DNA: TGTGCCAGCAGCCGAGATAGCGGGAATGACAATGAGCAGTTCTTC.

The CDR3 nucleotides read TGTGCCAGCAGCGCCACCGACAGGAAAACTGAAGCTTTCTTT. As protein: CASSATDRKTEAFF. V and J are TRBV9 and TRBJ1-1, with a weak D call TRBD1 (6 bases). Germline V gene sequence: CDR1 SGDLS, CDR2 YYNGEE. The length of the CDR3 is 14 residues. The V end was cut by 3 bases, the J end by 5 bases, with 14 bases between. Supplemented by reference TRBV9 and TRBJ1-1, the full variable domain reads DSGVTQTPKHLITATGQRVTLRCSPRSGDLSVYWYQQSLDQGLQFLIQYYNGEERAKGNILERFSAQQFPDLHSELNLSSLELGDSALYFCASSATDRKTEAFFGQGTRLTVV.

In nucleotides, the CDR3 is TGTGCCAGCAGTTCCCAGGACAGGGGTAATCAGCCCCAGCATTTT. This encodes CASSSQDRGNQPQHF. V usage is TRBV5-6 and J usage is TRBJ1-5, with 9 bases that match TRBD1. Germline loops: CDR1 SGHDT, CDR2 YYEEEE. The ends lost 5 bases at V and 4 bases at J; junction bases unmatched: 7. The CDR3 spans 15 residues.

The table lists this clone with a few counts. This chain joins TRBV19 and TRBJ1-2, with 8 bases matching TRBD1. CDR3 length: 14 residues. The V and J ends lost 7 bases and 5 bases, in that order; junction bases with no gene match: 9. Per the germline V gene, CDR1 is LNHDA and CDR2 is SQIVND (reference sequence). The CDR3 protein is CASTRDRSEYGYTF. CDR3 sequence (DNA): TGTGCCAGTACGCGGGACAGGAGTGAATATGGCTACACCTTC.

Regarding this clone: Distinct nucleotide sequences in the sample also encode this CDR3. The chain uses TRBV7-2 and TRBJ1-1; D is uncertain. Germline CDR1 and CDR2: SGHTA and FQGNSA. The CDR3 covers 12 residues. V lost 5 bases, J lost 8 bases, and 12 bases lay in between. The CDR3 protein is CASSLDRGEAFF. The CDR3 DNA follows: TGTGCCAGCAGCCTAGATCGCGGGGAAGCTTTCTTT.

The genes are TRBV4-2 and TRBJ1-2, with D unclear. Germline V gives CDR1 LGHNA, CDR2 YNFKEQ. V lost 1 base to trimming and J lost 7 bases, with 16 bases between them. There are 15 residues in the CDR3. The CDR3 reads CASSQGPRPGVGYTF. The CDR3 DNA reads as TGTGCCAGCAGCCAAGGGCCTCGACCCGGGGTTGGCTACACCTTC.

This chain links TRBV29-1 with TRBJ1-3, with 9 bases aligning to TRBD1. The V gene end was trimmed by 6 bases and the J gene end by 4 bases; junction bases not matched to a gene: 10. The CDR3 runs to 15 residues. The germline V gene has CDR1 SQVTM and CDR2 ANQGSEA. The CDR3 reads CSVGGQGLSGNTIYF. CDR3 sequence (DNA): TGCAGCGTGGGGGGACAGGGCCTCTCCGGAAACACCATATATTTT.

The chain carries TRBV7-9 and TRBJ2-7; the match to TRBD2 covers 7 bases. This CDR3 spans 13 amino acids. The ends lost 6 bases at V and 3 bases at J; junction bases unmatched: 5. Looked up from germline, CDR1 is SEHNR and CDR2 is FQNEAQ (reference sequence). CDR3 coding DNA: TGTGCCAGCAGTCCTAGCGGTGTCTACGAGCAGTACTTC. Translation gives CASSPSGVYEQYF.

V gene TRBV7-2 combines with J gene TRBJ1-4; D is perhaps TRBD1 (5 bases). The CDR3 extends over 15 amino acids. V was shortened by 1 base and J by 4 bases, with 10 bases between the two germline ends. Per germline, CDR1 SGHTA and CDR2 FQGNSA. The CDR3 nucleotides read TGTGCCAGCAGCTTAGTAGTACAGGATAATGAAAAACTGTTTTTT. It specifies CASSLVVQDNEKLFF.

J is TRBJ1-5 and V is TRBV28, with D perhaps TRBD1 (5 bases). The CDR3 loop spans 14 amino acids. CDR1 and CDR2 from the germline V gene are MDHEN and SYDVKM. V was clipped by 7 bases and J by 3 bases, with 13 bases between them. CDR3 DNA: TGTGCCAGCACCCCGCGGGGGGTCAATCAGCCCCAGCATTTT. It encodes CASTPRGVNQPQHF.

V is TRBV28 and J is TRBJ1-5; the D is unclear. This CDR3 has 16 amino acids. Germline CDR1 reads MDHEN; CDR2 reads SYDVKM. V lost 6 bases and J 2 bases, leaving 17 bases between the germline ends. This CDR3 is CASSPGLLGGNQPQHF. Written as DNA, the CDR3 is TGTGCCAGCAGCCCCGGACTCCTAGGCGGCAATCAGCCCCAGCATTTT.

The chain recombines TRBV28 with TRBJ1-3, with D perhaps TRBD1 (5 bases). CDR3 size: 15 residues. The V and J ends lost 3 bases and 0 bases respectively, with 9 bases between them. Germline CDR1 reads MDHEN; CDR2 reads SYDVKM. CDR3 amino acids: CASSFTGGSGNTIYF. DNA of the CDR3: TGTGCCAGCAGTTTCACCGGGGGCTCTGGAAACACCATATATTTT.

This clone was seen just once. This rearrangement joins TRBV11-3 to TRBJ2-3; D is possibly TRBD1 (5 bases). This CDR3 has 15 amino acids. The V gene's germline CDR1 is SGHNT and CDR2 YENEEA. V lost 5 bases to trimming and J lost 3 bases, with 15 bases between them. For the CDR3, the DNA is TGTGCCAGCAGCCCCCAGACAGTGGGGACAGATACGCAGTATTTT. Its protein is CASSPQTVGTDTQYF.